The 25 T cell receptor beta chains below come from one sample, sequenced in a study of blood T cell repertoires in COVID-19. The table came from immunoSEQ multiplex PCR; TCRdb's copy has only in-frame clones and leaves some out. The repertoire holds roughly 130,000 clones, about 80% seen once, with around 3% in the top ten. The sample was peripheral blood. These receptors were taken from an elderly woman with acute or convalescent COVID-19.

J is TRBJ2-3 and V is TRBV5-5; tentatively, D is TRBD2 (5 bases). CDR1 and CDR2 (germline): SGHKS, YYEKEE (reference sequence). V lost 7 bases and J 6 bases, leaving 21 bases between the germline ends. This CDR3 is 15 amino acids long. This CDR3 reads CASADVRGERDTQYF. The CDR3 DNA is TGTGCCAGCGCGGACGTCCGGGGTGAGAGGGATACGCAGTATTTT. Filled out from reference TRBV5-5 and TRBJ2-3, the complete variable domain reads DAGVTQSPTHLIKTRGQQVTLRCSPISGHKSVSWYQQVLGQGPQFIFQYYEKEERGRGNFPDRFSARQFPNYSSELNVNALLLGDSALYLCASADVRGERDTQYFGPGTRLTVL.

V gene TRBV7-8 combines with J gene TRBJ1-1; D is possibly TRBD1 (6 bases). This CDR3 has 13 amino acids. The V end was cut by 5 bases, the J end by 1 base, with 8 bases between. Per the germline V gene, CDR1 is SGHVS and CDR2 is FQNEAQ. CDR3 DNA sequence: TGTGCCAGCAGCGCCAGGGGGAACACTGAAGCTTTCTTT. Translating gives CASSARGNTEAFF.

As for this clone: The same CDR3 also results from other DNA sequences found in this sample. This rearrangement joins TRBV2 to TRBJ1-2, with D maybe TRBD1 (6 bases). Germline CDR1 reads SNHLY; CDR2 reads FYNNEI. The CDR3 has 13 amino acids. The V gene lost 4 bases and the J gene lost 2 bases, with 8 bases spanning the gap. The CDR3 nucleotides are TGTGCCAGCAGTGTCGACAGGAACTATGGCTACACCTTC. It codes for CASSVDRNYGYTF.

The J gene is TRBJ1-1, the V gene TRBV7-9; TRBD1 matches 7 bases. The ends lost 5 bases at V and 0 bases at J; junction bases unmatched: 3. CDR1 SEHNR and CDR2 FQNEAQ come from the germline V gene (reference sequence). This CDR3 contains 14 residues. The CDR3 loop is CASSAGQMNTEAFF. CDR3 bases: TGTGCCAGCAGCGCGGGACAGATGAACACTGAAGCTTTCTTT.

The V gene is TRBV19, the J gene TRBJ2-1, with 8 bases lining up with TRBD1. CDR3 length: 15 residues. The V and J ends lost 3 bases and 7 bases, in that order; junction bases with no gene match: 8. The V gene's germline CDR1 is LNHDA and CDR2 SQIVND (reference sequence). The chain's CDR3 is CASSMITGGKNEQFF. The CDR3 DNA is TGTGCCAGTAGTATGATTACAGGGGGGAAGAATGAGCAGTTCTTC.

The chain is built from TRBV5-1 and TRBJ1-4; D remains ambiguous. Germline CDR1 and CDR2: SGHRS and YFSETQ. V lost 0 bases, J lost 8 bases, and 17 bases lay in between. The CDR3 runs 16 residues. The CDR3 nucleotides are TGCGCCAGCAGCTTGGATGTGGACGCGGGTTACGAAAAACTGTTTTTT. As protein: CASSLDVDAGYEKLFF. Supplemented by reference TRBV5-1 and TRBJ1-4, the full variable domain reads KAGVTQTPRYLIKTRGQQVTLSCSPISGHRSVSWYQQTPGQGLQFLFEYFSETQRNKGNFPGRFSGRQFSNSRSEMNVSTLELGDSALYLCASSLDVDAGYEKLFFGSGTQLSVL.

DNA for the CDR3: TGTGCCAGCAGCTTAATAACTGCTAACACTGAAGCTTTCTTT. Encoded protein: CASSLITANTEAFF. This chain connects TRBV7-8 to TRBJ1-1; D gene uncertain. This CDR3 is built from 14 residues. CDR1 SGHVS and CDR2 FQNEAQ come from the germline V gene. Trimming took off 2 bases at V and 2 bases at J, with 9 bases between the two ends.

This sequence joins TRBV10-1 and TRBJ2-1; TRBD2 is a possible D gene (7 bases). CDR1 is WNHNN, CDR2 SYGVQD, per germline (reference sequence). The CDR3 spans 14 residues. Deletions cut 4 bases from V and 2 bases from J, with 9 bases between. Here the CDR3 reads CASSGEGAYNEQFF. CDR3 sequence (DNA): TGCGCCAGCAGTGGGGAGGGGGCCTACAATGAGCAGTTCTTC.

This chain links TRBV5-1 with TRBJ1-2, with D possibly matching TRBD1 (6 bases). CDR1 SGHRS and CDR2 YFSETQ come from the germline V gene. CDR3 length: 16 residues. V dropped 4 bases and J dropped 5 bases, with 21 bases sitting between them. The CDR3 DNA reads TGCGCCAGCAGCCTGAATCCGACAGGTGCGAGTTATGGCTACACCTTC. Protein sequence: CASSLNPTGASYGYTF. The complete variable domain, with remaining parts taken from reference TRBV5-1 and TRBJ1-2, reads KAGVTQTPRYLIKTRGQQVTLSCSPISGHRSVSWYQQTPGQGLQFLFEYFSETQRNKGNFPGRFSGRQFSNSRSEMNVSTLELGDSALYLCASSLNPTGASYGYTFGSGTRLTVV.

The V gene is TRBV4-1, the J gene TRBJ2-1, with 11 bases that match TRBD2. Unmatched junction bases numbered 19, after V lost 3 bases and J lost 9 bases. CDR3 length: 19 amino acids. From germline, CDR1 is MGHRA and CDR2 YSYEKL. CDR3 in amino acids: CASSHSGAGLAGGAGEQFF. The CDR3 nucleotides read TGCGCCAGCAGCCACTCGGGAGCAGGCCTAGCGGGGGGAGCTGGTGAGCAGTTCTTC.

This chain uses TRBV9 with TRBJ1-3, with 7 positions matching TRBD1. Unmatched junction bases numbered 8, after V lost 2 bases and J lost 0 bases. The germline V gene encodes CDR1 SGDLS and CDR2 YYNGEE. The length of the CDR3 is 17 residues. The CDR3 sequence: CASSVFPRDSSGNTIYF. CDR3 nucleotide sequence: TGTGCCAGCAGCGTGTTTCCACGGGACAGCTCTGGAAACACCATATATTTT.

V is TRBV10-3 and J is TRBJ1-1; D unclear. Germline assignment: CDR1 ENHRY and CDR2 SYGVKD. The CDR3 loop spans 14 amino acids. Trimming stripped 3 bases from V and 4 bases from J, with 12 bases between. Written as DNA, the CDR3 is TGTGCCATCAGTGATCCGAGAGGTCGCACTGAAGCTTTCTTT. This translates into CAISDPRGRTEAFF.

This chain uses TRBV9 with TRBJ1-3; 7 positions agree with TRBD1. Germline values: CDR1 SGDLS, CDR2 YYNGEE. The CDR3 spans 15 residues. The V gene end was trimmed by 7 bases and the J gene end by 0 bases; junction bases not matched to a gene: 7. CDR3 coding DNA: TGTGCCAGCGGGGACAGTAGGCTCTCTGGAAACACCATATATTTT. Protein sequence: CASGDSRLSGNTIYF.

Comments on this clone: This sample also contains other DNA sequences that code for the same CDR3. This chain connects TRBV7-9 to TRBJ1-2; 8 bases fit TRBD1. The germline V gene has CDR1 SEHNR and CDR2 FQNEAQ (reference sequence). With 1 base clipped from V and 5 bases from J, the junction kept 0 bases outside the gene matches. The CDR3 extends over 13 amino acids. The CDR3 nucleotides are TGTGCCAGCAGCTTAGGGACAGGGTATGGCTACACCTTC. This codes for CASSLGTGYGYTF.

The J gene is TRBJ2-3, the V gene TRBV4-1; 8 bases line up with TRBD1. V dropped 4 bases and J dropped 3; count of bases not matched to a gene: 9. Germline CDR1 MGHRA, CDR2 YSYEKL. The CDR3 covers 16 residues. CDR3 residues: CASSPSGTGGTDTQYF. DNA for the CDR3: TGCGCCAGCAGCCCATCCGGGACAGGCGGAACAGATACGCAGTATTTT.

The CDR3 nucleotides are TGTGCCACCAGTGATTTGCAGGTTGGAAACACCATATATTTT. This encodes CATSDLQVGNTIYF. The chain recombines TRBV24-1 with TRBJ1-3; D gene uncertain. Germline V lookup: CDR1 KGHDR, CDR2 SFDVKD. This CDR3 has 14 residues. Trimming shortened V by 0 bases and J by 3 bases, and 5 bases separated the two germline ends.

J is TRBJ2-7 and V is TRBV20-1, with TRBD1 matching over 7 bases. The CDR3 length is 10 residues. Germline trimming cut 2 bases from V and 13 bases from J; bases unmatched to any gene: 5. Germline CDR1 DFQATT, CDR2 SNEGSKA (reference sequence). DNA for the CDR3: TGCAGTGCTAGAACGACAGGGACCTACTTC. Its translation: CSARTTGTYF.

This clone showed up just a few times. The J gene is TRBJ1-1, the V gene TRBV5-6, with 7 nucleotides matching TRBD1. J was trimmed by 2 bases and V by 4 bases; bases with no gene match: 11. CDR1 and CDR2 (germline): SGHDT, YYEEEE. CDR3 length equals 16 residues. CDR3 residues: CASSIQTGYQNTEAFF. CDR3 nucleotides: TGTGCCAGCAGCATTCAGACAGGGTACCAAAACACTGAAGCTTTCTTT.

This chain joins TRBV7-9 and TRBJ2-7, with 8 bases that match TRBD1. Per germline, CDR1 SEHNR and CDR2 FQNEAQ (reference sequence). V lost 5 bases to trimming and J lost 9 bases; unmatched junction nucleotides: 6. The CDR3 is 12 amino acids. The CDR3 region has the DNA TGTGCCAGCAGCCGACAGGGGCCGAGGCAGTACTTC. Translating gives CASSRQGPRQYF.

The chain joins TRBV10-1 to TRBJ1-2; TRBD1 aligns across 9 bases. Trimming at V came to 1 base and at J to 6 bases, leaving 15 bases not matched to a gene. CDR1 is WNHNN and CDR2 is SYGVQD in the germline V gene (reference sequence). CDR3 size: 18 residues. The CDR3 sequence: CASSEYPGQGVFGHGYTF. CDR3 sequence (DNA): TGCGCCAGCAGTGAGTATCCGGGACAGGGCGTCTTCGGGCATGGCTACACCTTC.

The chain combines TRBV2 with TRBJ2-1; TRBD2 is a possible D gene (6 bases). The CDR3 consists of 14 residues. Germline CDR1 SNHLY, CDR2 FYNNEI. With 8 bases removed from V and 9 bases from J, the gap between germline ends came to 20 bases. The CDR3: CASVALRGGGEQFF. The CDR3 bases are TGTGCCAGCGTGGCTCTGCGGGGAGGTGGTGAGCAGTTCTTC.

This clone was seen more than once but under ten times. This chain links TRBV19 with TRBJ1-1; 7 bases are a match to TRBD1. The V and J ends lost 3 bases and 1 base, in that order; junction bases with no gene match: 2. The CDR3 loop spans 14 amino acids. Germline V gene sequence: CDR1 LNHDA, CDR2 SQIVND (reference sequence). CDR3 bases: TGTGCCAGTAGTATTGGACAGGAGAACACTGAAGCTTTCTTT. This translates into CASSIGQENTEAFF.

This chain uses TRBV5-1 with TRBJ1-2; TRBD1 is a possible D gene (6 bases). This CDR3 is 16 amino acids long. Looked up from germline, CDR1 is SGHRS and CDR2 is YFSETQ. Trimming removed 0 bases from V and 1 base from J, with 13 bases in between. CDR3 nucleotide sequence: TGCGCCAGCAGCTTGGGGCCTCGGACAGTTAACTATGGCTACACCTTC. Residues: CASSLGPRTVNYGYTF.

The chain has TRBV19 and TRBJ2-2, with D possibly being TRBD1 (5 bases). The germline CDR1 and CDR2 sequences are LNHDA and SQIVND (reference sequence). This CDR3 has 16 amino acids. Deletions cut 6 bases from V and 0 bases from J, with 14 bases between. The CDR3 loop is CASRDTQLTNTGELFF. Written as DNA, the CDR3 is TGTGCCAGTAGGGACACCCAGCTAACGAACACCGGGGAGCTGTTTTTT.

V gene TRBV2 combines with J gene TRBJ1-4; D possibly corresponds to TRBD1 (5 bases). CDR1 and CDR2 (germline): SNHLY, FYNNEI. This CDR3 comprises 13 residues. V was trimmed by 4 bases and J by 4 bases, leaving 7 bases between them. The CDR3 protein is CASSGQNNEKLFF. DNA for the CDR3: TGTGCCAGCAGTGGACAGAATAATGAAAAACTGTTTTTT.